The 8 T cell receptor beta chains given below trace back to one sample, sequenced in a study of blood T cells in healthy people across ages. Alongside a J-beta primer mix, a sample-barcoded 5' primer served in a second PCR lasting about 7 to 12 cycles. TCRdb ran MiXCR on the 5' RACE reads and lists one entry per CDR3 protein. The sample holds 1.5 million to 2 million distinct CDR3 sequences, 49% seen once. Material for sequencing was blood. These receptors were collected from a woman between 40 and 55 years old in good health.

The chain employs TRBV12-3 or TRBV12-4 and TRBJ1-6; 9 bases agree with TRBD1. Germline trimming cut 2 bases from V and 9 bases from J; bases unmatched to any gene: 2. This CDR3 is built from 14 residues. CDR3: CASSLRQGGSPLHF. Here the CDR3 DNA reads TGTGCCAGCAGTTTAAGACAGGGGGGTTCACCCCTCCACTTT.

This chain joins TRBV7-2 and TRBJ2-1; D possibly corresponds to TRBD1 (6 bases). CDR1 and CDR2 from the germline V gene are SGHTA and FQGNSA. The CDR3 has 14 amino acids. Trimming cost V 3 bases and J 8 bases, with 14 bases left between them. CDR3 in amino acids: CASSFRDTRHEQFF. The CDR3 bases are TGTGCCAGCAGCTTCCGGGACACCAGGCATGAGCAGTTCTTC.

The chain uses TRBV20-1 and TRBJ1-1, with TRBD1 matching 8 bases. CDR3 length: 14 residues. J gave up 1 base and V 3 bases, and 4 bases lay outside the gene matches. Germline V gives CDR1 DFQATT, CDR2 SNEGSKA (reference sequence). CDR3 DNA sequence: TGCAGTGCTAGCCGGACAGGGTGGAACACTGAAGCTTTCTTT. It specifies CSASRTGWNTEAFF.

The V and J genes are TRBV19 and TRBJ2-3, with 7 bases identical to TRBD2. Germline CDR1 reads LNHDA; CDR2 reads SQIVND (reference sequence). This CDR3 is 13 amino acids long. J lost 11 bases, V lost 3 bases, and 8 bases had no gene match. In nucleotides, the CDR3 is TGTGCCAGTAGTATCGACCTAACGGGGGGGCAGTATTTT. Its translation is CASSIDLTGGQYF. Filled out from reference TRBV19 and TRBJ2-3, the complete variable domain reads DGGITQSPKYLFRKEGQNVTLSCEQNLNHDAMYWYRQDPGQGLRLIYYSQIVNDFQKGDIAEGYSVSREKKESFPLTVTSAQKNPTAFYLCASSIDLTGGQYFGPGTRLTVL.

V and J are TRBV7-9 and TRBJ2-5, with D perhaps TRBD1 (6 bases). The V end was cut by 2 bases, the J end by 11 bases, with 21 bases between. CDR3 size: 15 residues. Per germline, CDR1 SEHNR and CDR2 FQNEAQ (reference sequence). CDR3 in DNA: TGTGCCAGCAGCTTAAGCTCGGGGACATTTAATGAGCAGTACTTC. Protein product: CASSLSSGTFNEQYF.

The sample holds a few counts of this clonotype. The rearrangement links TRBV11-2 to TRBJ2-7, with D perhaps matching TRBD1 (6 bases). V was cut by 1 base and J by 3 bases, with 10 bases left in between. The CDR3 extends over 14 amino acids. Germline CDR1 is SGHAT and CDR2 is FQNNGV. The CDR3 protein is CASSLGQEFYEQYF. In DNA form, the CDR3 reads TGTGCCAGCAGCTTAGGACAGGAGTTCTACGAGCAGTACTTC.

On this clonotype: This may be a read error: a much more frequent sequence differs by one nucleotide. V is TRBV12-3 or TRBV12-4 and J is TRBJ1-5; perhaps TRBD1 as D (6 bases). The CDR3 has 14 residues. Trimming cost V 6 bases and J 2 bases, with 11 bases left between them. The DNA of the CDR3 is TGTGCCAGCAGCGCCCGACAGGGCAATCAGCCCCAGCATTTT. This gives the protein CASSARQGNQPQHF.

The J gene is TRBJ2-1, the V gene TRBV14; TRBD2 matches 9 bases. CDR1 and CDR2 from the germline V gene are SGHDN and FVKESK. This CDR3 is built from 18 residues. Trimming took 6 bases from V and 7 from J; bases not matched to a gene: 19. The CDR3 loop reads CASRKGGLARAGWNEQFF. CDR3 bases: TGTGCCAGCAGGAAGGGCGGACTAGCGCGTGCAGGTTGGAATGAGCAGTTCTTC.